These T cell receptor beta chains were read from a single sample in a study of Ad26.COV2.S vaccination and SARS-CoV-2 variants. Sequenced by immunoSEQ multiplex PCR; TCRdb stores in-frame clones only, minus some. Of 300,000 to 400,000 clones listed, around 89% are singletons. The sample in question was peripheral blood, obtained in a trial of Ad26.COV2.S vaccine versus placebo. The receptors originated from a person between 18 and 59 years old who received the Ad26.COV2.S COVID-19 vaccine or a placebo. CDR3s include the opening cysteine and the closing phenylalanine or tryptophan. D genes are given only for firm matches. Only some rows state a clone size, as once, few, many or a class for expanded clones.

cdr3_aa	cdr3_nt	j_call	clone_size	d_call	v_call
CASSTGRGETQYF	TGTGCCAGCAGCACTGGCAGGGGCGAGACCCAGTACTTC	TRBJ2-5	NA	NA	TRBV13
CASRRTLWENTEAFF	TGTGCCAGCAGAAGGACGCTCTGGGAGAACACTGAAGCTTTCTTT	TRBJ1-1	NA	NA	TRBV2
CASSEDRPPAVYSNQPQHF	TGTGCCAGCAGCGAGGACAGGCCTCCCGCTGTATATAGCAATCAGCCCCAGCATTTT	TRBJ1-5	NA	TRBD1	TRBV7-9
CASSPGQRTDTQYF	TGTGCCAGCTCTCCGGGACAGCGCACAGATACGCAGTATTTT	TRBJ2-3	NA	TRBD1	TRBV27
CASSTNQGAGTGELFF	TGTGCCAGCAGCACGAATCAGGGGGCGGGCACCGGGGAGCTGTTTTTT	TRBJ2-2	NA	TRBD1	TRBV5-4
CASSQVVGGGYGYTF	TGCGCCAGCAGCCAAGTAGTTGGGGGCGGCTATGGCTACACCTTC	TRBJ1-2	NA	NA	TRBV4-1
CASGLRLAGGPSYNEQFF	TGTGCTAGTGGTCTCAGACTAGCGGGAGGGCCTTCCTACAATGAGCAGTTCTTC	TRBJ2-1	NA	TRBD2	TRBV12-5
CASSEALLSSGIYEQYF	TGTGCCAGCAGTGAAGCGCTTCTGAGCTCGGGAATCTACGAGCAGTACTTC	TRBJ2-7	once	NA	TRBV2
CAISDPGQGHRYEQYF	TGTGCCATCAGTGACCCGGGACAGGGCCACCGTTACGAGCAGTACTTC	TRBJ2-7	NA	TRBD1	TRBV10-3
CASSPSRLTTEAFF	TGTGCCAGCAGCCCCTCAAGGTTAACAACTGAAGCTTTCTTT	TRBJ1-1	NA	NA	TRBV11-3
CASSRQGSSNQPQHF	TGTGCCAGCAGTCGACAGGGTTCTAGCAATCAGCCCCAGCATTTT	TRBJ1-5	NA	TRBD1	TRBV2
CASSPLLTSYEQYF	TGTGCCAGCAGCCCACTACTCACCTCCTACGAGCAGTACTTC	TRBJ2-7	NA	NA	TRBV6-6
CASSGTVSMNTEAFF	TGTGCCAGCAGCGGGACAGTTTCGATGAACACTGAAGCTTTCTTT	TRBJ1-1	once	TRBD1	TRBV6-5
CASSLGTDTDTQYF	TGTGCCAGCAGCTTGGGGACAGACACAGATACGCAGTATTTT	TRBJ2-3	NA	NA	TRBV5-4
CASSFSGTGLDSPLHF	TGTGCCAGCAGCTTTTCCGGGACAGGGTTGGATTCACCCCTCCACTTT	TRBJ1-6	NA	TRBD1	TRBV11-1
CASSLAAATSGYEQYF	TGTGCCAGCAGCTTAGCGGCCGCGACTAGCGGCTACGAGCAGTACTTC	TRBJ2-7	NA	TRBD2	TRBV7-6
CASSSHRTGGKNEQFF	TGTGCCAGCAGTTCTCATAGGACAGGGGGCAAGAATGAGCAGTTCTTC	TRBJ2-1	NA	TRBD1	TRBV28
CASSWADNEQFF	TGCGCCAGCAGCTGGGCGGACAATGAGCAGTTCTTC	TRBJ2-1	NA	NA	TRBV5-1
CASSDRRTAFLFGPNTEAFF	TGTGCCAGCAGTGACCGTAGGACAGCATTTCTTTTTGGCCCGAACACTGAAGCTTTCTTT	TRBJ1-1	NA	NA	TRBV5-5
CARSLLRVGGYTF	TGTGCCAGAAGCTTGCTACGAGTCGGAGGCTACACCTTC	TRBJ1-2	NA	NA	TRBV5-3
CASRLRGTSDYEQYF	TGTGCCAGCAGACTCAGGGGGACTAGCGACTACGAGCAGTACTTC	TRBJ2-7	NA	TRBD2	TRBV7-8
CASSPMGGLETQYF	TGTGCCAGCAGCCCTATGGGAGGGTTAGAGACCCAGTACTTC	TRBJ2-5	NA	TRBD2	TRBV7-8
CASSLLTGNTEAFF	TGTGCCAGCAGCTTACTGACGGGTAACACTGAAGCTTTCTTT	TRBJ1-1	few	NA	TRBV7-9
CASSLGDRRDSPLHF	TGTGCCAGCAGTTTAGGGGACAGGCGCGATTCACCCCTCCACTTT	TRBJ1-6	NA	TRBD1	TRBV28
CASSLGRSSTDTQYF	TGTGCCAGCAGCTTAGGCAGATCTAGCACAGATACGCAGTATTTT	TRBJ2-3	NA	NA	TRBV11-2
CASSYRGGADTQYF	TGTGCCAGCAGTTATCGGGGGGGAGCAGATACGCAGTATTTT	TRBJ2-3	NA	TRBD2	TRBV6-5
CASSLSATYEQYF	TGTGCCAGCAGTTTATCGGCTACCTACGAGCAGTACTTC	TRBJ2-7	NA	NA	TRBV12-3/TRBV12-4
CASSSLNYGYTF	TGTGCCAGCAGCTCCTTGAACTATGGCTACACCTTC	TRBJ1-2	NA	NA	TRBV3-1/TRBV3-2
CASSPEDRWANTGELFF	TGTGCCAGCAGTCCTGAGGACAGATGGGCTAACACCGGGGAGCTGTTTTTT	TRBJ2-2	many	NA	TRBV27
CASSPNGDYEQYF	TGCGCCAGCAGCCCCAATGGTGACTACGAGCAGTACTTC	TRBJ2-7	NA	NA	TRBV5-1
CASSGTKYEQYF	TGTGCCAGCAGCGGGACTAAATACGAGCAGTACTTC	TRBJ2-7	NA	TRBD2	TRBV7-9
CASSFTRRDGYTF	TGTGCCAGCAGTTTCACAAGGCGGGATGGCTACACCTTC	TRBJ1-2	NA	NA	TRBV27
CSVDRNEKLFF	TGCAGCGTTGATCGGAATGAAAAACTGTTTTTT	TRBJ1-4	NA	NA	TRBV29-1
CASGSGRGMDGYTF	TGTGCTAGTGGTTCGGGCAGGGGTATGGATGGCTACACCTTC	TRBJ1-2	NA	NA	TRBV12-5
CASSQGVGRAEAFF	TGTGCCAGCAGCCAGGGGGTGGGCAGGGCTGAAGCTTTCTTT	TRBJ1-1	NA	TRBD1	TRBV7-9
CASSSAQFGGTEAFF	TGTGCCAGCAGTTCCGCCCAATTCGGGGGCACTGAAGCTTTCTTT	TRBJ1-1	NA	NA	TRBV28
CASSLTARASYEQYF	TGTGCCAGCAGTTTGACGGCCAGGGCCTCCTACGAGCAGTACTTC	TRBJ2-7	once	NA	TRBV28
CASSSLPGQGALGYTF	TGTGCCAGCAGCTCACTACCGGGACAGGGGGCGCTTGGCTACACCTTC	TRBJ1-2	NA	TRBD1	TRBV5-6
CASSLRSNNEQFF	TGTGCCAGCAGTCTTCGTTCCAACAATGAGCAGTTCTTC	TRBJ2-1	medium-sized	NA	TRBV6-4
CASSPYGPPVYEQYF	TGTGCCAGCTCACCTTACGGACCCCCCGTCTACGAGCAGTACTTC	TRBJ2-7	NA	NA	TRBV18